These 6 T cell receptor beta chains share one sample of origin, sequenced in a study of Graves' ophthalmopathy and Graves' hyperthyroidism. Amplification targeted the TCR beta CDR3 regions, with RNA transcripts as the source material. A first-round RT-PCR used HTBI primers, followed by a second-round multiplex PCR. TCRdb reanalysed the multiplex PCR reads using MiXCR and keeps one entry per CDR3 protein. The data hold hundreds of thousands of distinct CDR3 sequences, with about 20% observed a single time. Sequencing used peripheral blood. These receptors originate from a young woman with stable Graves' hyperthyroidism. Some clones in this sample may be carry-over from other donors' samples.

Ten or more counts support this clonotype. The chain recombines TRBV12-3 or TRBV12-4 with TRBJ1-1; D is undetermined. V dropped 4 bases and J dropped 1 base, with 16 bases sitting between them. The CDR3 extends over 16 amino acids. The CDR3 reads CASSSRRKMGNTEAFF. DNA of the CDR3: TGTGCCAGCAGTTCCCGAAGAAAGATGGGGAACACTGAAGCTTTCTTT.

This clonotype was seen at least ten times. This chain uses TRBV12-3 or TRBV12-4 with TRBJ1-2; 7 bases fit TRBD1. After removal of 8 bases from V and 4 bases from J, the junction contained 10 bases not matched to a gene. CDR3 length: 14 amino acids. The CDR3 nucleotides read TGTGCCAGCGCCTCCGGGACAGCCCTCTATGGCTACACCTTC. It codes for CASASGTALYGYTF.

The sample holds many counts of this clonotype. The chain has TRBV2 and TRBJ2-2, with 9 bases lining up with TRBD1. CDR1 and CDR2 from the germline V gene are SNHLY and FYNNEI. The CDR3 contains 16 residues. V lost 5 bases to trimming and J lost 5 bases; unmatched junction nucleotides: 9. In nucleotides, the CDR3 is TGTGCCAGCAGTTACCCCGGGACAGGGTCTACCGGGGAGCTGTTTTTT. The encoded protein is CASSYPGTGSTGELFF.

Remarks on this clonotype: This CDR3 is missing its conserved last phenylalanine or tryptophan, likely due to a read error. The chain is built from TRBV19 and TRBJ2-5; D not certain. Germline loops: CDR1 LNHDA, CDR2 SQIVND (reference sequence). The V end was cut by 3 bases, the J end by 2 bases, with 7 bases between. The CDR3 runs to 13 residues. The CDR3 here is CASSIRQQETQYI. The CDR3 DNA sequence: TGTGCCAGTAGTATCCGGCAGCAAGAGACCCAGTACATC.

The chain is built from TRBV5-1 and TRBJ2-7; TRBD1 agrees at 8 bases. The germline gives CDR1 SGHRS, CDR2 YFSETQ. The ends lost 1 base at V and 5 bases at J; junction bases unmatched: 5. The CDR3 covers 14 residues. CDR3 sequence: CASSLQGAFDEQYF. The CDR3, as DNA: TGCGCCAGCAGCTTGCAGGGGGCGTTCGACGAGCAGTACTTC.

This clonotype was found a few times. The CDR3 here is CASSGFRGDQETQYF. The CDR3 coding sequence is TGTGCCAGCAGTGGTTTTCGGGGGGATCAAGAGACCCAGTACTTC. V usage is TRBV6-1 and J usage is TRBJ2-5; 7 positions match TRBD2. Germline V CDR1 and CDR2: MNHNS, SASEGT. The CDR3 has 15 amino acids. V lost 4 bases, J lost 2 bases, and 7 bases stayed unmatched.